Presented here are 2 T cell receptor beta chains from one specimen sequenced in a study of Ad26.COV2.S vaccination and SARS-CoV-2 variants. Treatment here: roughly 18 received Ad26.COV2.S at low or high dose, single or two shots; five or six received placebo; per-sample allocation not given. Vaccine and placebo recipients were sampled on day 63 after the first injection. The data were produced by immunoSEQ multiplex PCR, yet TCRdb's version contains in-frame clones alone and is incomplete. The table lists some 640,000 clones, around 89% of them singletons, with over 1.3% in the top ten. Sequencing was performed on peripheral blood, taken in a trial of Ad26.COV2.S vaccine versus placebo. These receptors were collected from a person between 18 and 65 years old who received the Ad26.COV2.S COVID-19 vaccine or a placebo.

V is TRBV5-8 and J is TRBJ1-1; 8 bases are a match to TRBD1. The V and J ends lost 4 bases and 9 bases, in that order; junction bases with no gene match: 8. The CDR3 consists of 13 residues. CDR1 is SGHTS and CDR2 is YDEGEE in the germline V gene. In DNA form, the CDR3 reads TGTGCCAGCAGCGGGACTGGACAGGGCCAAGCTTTCTTT. Translated, it gives CASSGTGQGQAFF.

The chain carries TRBV28 and TRBJ1-5; D is unclear. The germline CDR1 and CDR2 sequences are MDHEN and SYDVKM. The V and J ends lost 3 bases and 0 bases respectively, with 9 bases between them. The CDR3 is 15 amino acids. The CDR3 region is CASSFVKYSNQPQHF. CDR3 DNA sequence: TGTGCCAGCAGTTTCGTAAAATATAGCAATCAGCCCCAGCATTTT.